Following are 13 T cell receptor beta chains from one sample sequenced in a study of cytomegalovirus exposure and HLA in healthy donors (dated by TCRdb to about 2017). The protocol used for the library was the immunoSEQ multiplex PCR assay. For the multiplex PCR, a mixture combining 60 forward primers for TCR Vbeta segments and 13 reverse primers for TCR Jbeta segments was used. Imported from immuneACCESS, the table was reduced by TCRdb to in-frame sequences with V and J called. These copies leave out some clones; in studies compared against another copy, an unresolved V gene accounts for under half, and the cause of the remainder is not known. Here the sample has 150,000 to 200,000 clones; around four fifths occur a single time. Around 1.9% of the sample is held by the ten biggest clonotypes. The sequenced material came from PBMCs. The receptor source for this set is a woman under 30 in good health and CMV-seronegative.

This clone showed up just a few times. This chain links TRBV6-1 with TRBJ1-5; D may be TRBD1 (6 bases). The CDR3 runs 15 residues. Germline loops: CDR1 MNHNS, CDR2 SASEGT. With 6 bases removed from V and 5 bases from J, the gap between germline ends came to 17 bases. The DNA of the CDR3 is TGTGCCAGCAGCGATACAGGGATGCTCTATCAGCCCCAGCATTTT. Amino acid sequence: CASSDTGMLYQPQHF.

Worth noting for this clone: One end of the junction varies from germline; a read error may be responsible. The chain combines TRBV7-9 with TRBJ1-1; 12 bases line up with TRBD1. The CDR3 covers 16 residues. Germline V gives CDR1 SEHNR, CDR2 FQNEAQ (reference sequence). The CDR3: CSSSLAGTGGRPEAFF. The CDR3 nucleotides read TGTTCCAGCAGCTTAGCGGGGACAGGGGGCAGGCCTGAAGCTTTCTTT.

This clone turned up a few times. The gene calls are TRBV28 and TRBJ1-2; 9 nucleotides line up with TRBD1. V was pared by 3 bases and J by 7 bases, with 9 bases of the junction left unmatched. Germline values: CDR1 MDHEN, CDR2 SYDVKM. The CDR3 totals 15 residues. The chain's CDR3 is CASSLNRGQGGGYTF. CDR3 coding DNA: TGTGCCAGCAGTTTGAACAGGGGGCAAGGAGGTGGCTACACCTTC.

This clone appeared a single time. The V call is TRBV10-3, the J call TRBJ2-7; TRBD1 is a possible D gene (6 bases). From germline, CDR1 is ENHRY and CDR2 SYGVKD. V lost 11 bases and J lost 3, with 20 bases in between. CDR3 length: 14 amino acids. As DNA, the CDR3 is TGTGCCGCCAAGAGTGACAGGAACTTCTACGAGCAGTACTTC. It translates to CAAKSDRNFYEQYF.

In this sample, this clone turned up a few times. J is TRBJ2-1 and V is TRBV29-1, with 9 bases that match TRBD1. With V trimmed by 6 bases and J by 9 bases, 9 bases remained unmatched. CDR3 length equals 13 residues. Germline CDR1 SQVTM, CDR2 ANQGSEA. CDR3 DNA: TGCAGCGTCCGGGACAGGGTATCCGGTGAGCAGTTCTTC. Its protein is CSVRDRVSGEQFF.

CDR3 residues: CASSRGTGRTNYGYTF. The CDR3 bases are TGTGCCAGCAGTCGGGGGACAGGGCGGACTAACTATGGCTACACCTTC. V gene TRBV5-4 combines with J gene TRBJ1-2; 9 bases are shared with TRBD1. The V gene end was trimmed by 5 bases and the J gene end by 0 bases; junction bases not matched to a gene: 8. The CDR3 is made up of 16 amino acids. Per the germline V gene, CDR1 is SGHNT and CDR2 is YYREEE (reference sequence). Filled out from reference TRBV5-4 and TRBJ1-2, the complete variable domain reads ETGVTQSPTHLIKTRGQQVTLRCSSQSGHNTVSWYQQALGQGPQFIFQYYREEENGRGNFPPRFSGLQFPNYSSELNVNALELDDSALYLCASSRGTGRTNYGYTFGSGTRLTVV.

This chain joins TRBV6-1 and TRBJ2-1, with a possible D match to TRBD2 (5 bases). CDR3 size: 14 residues. Germline assignment: CDR1 MNHNS and CDR2 SASEGT. V dropped 7 bases and J dropped 3 bases, with 13 bases sitting between them. This CDR3 reads CASTQARDYNEQFF. DNA for the CDR3: TGTGCCAGCACCCAAGCTCGGGACTACAATGAGCAGTTCTTC.

This chain links TRBV7-6 with TRBJ2-2; 10 bases map to TRBD1. This CDR3 region has 14 residues. The V gene end was trimmed by 5 bases and the J gene end by 7 bases; junction bases not matched to a gene: 4. CDR1 and CDR2 (germline): SGHVS, FNYEAQ. The CDR3 DNA sequence: TGTGCCAGCAGCCGACAGGGGGCTTTCGGGGAGCTGTTTTTT. It encodes CASSRQGAFGELFF.

This clone was counted a few times. The CDR3: CASSEVGSNQPQHF. CDR3 in DNA: TGTGCCAGCAGTGAAGTCGGTAGCAATCAGCCCCAGCATTTT. This sequence joins TRBV6-1 and TRBJ1-5; no clear D gene. Germline V gene data show CDR1 as MNHNS and CDR2 as SASEGT. Trimming pared 1 base from V and 0 bases from J, leaving 4 bases between. The CDR3 runs to 14 residues.

This rearrangement joins TRBV2 to TRBJ2-1, with 10 bases matching TRBD2. In germline, CDR1 is SNHLY, CDR2 FYNNEI. The V segment lost 8 bases and the J segment 9 bases; nucleotides outside the gene matches: 13. CDR3 length: 15 residues. The DNA of the CDR3 is TGTGCCAGCCACCTGGCCAGCGGGGGGGCAGGTGAGCAGTTCTTC. Its protein product is CASHLASGGAGEQFF.

V gene TRBV6-1 combines with J gene TRBJ2-5; a possible D gene is TRBD1 (5 bases). From germline, CDR1 is MNHNS and CDR2 SASEGT. V was trimmed by 4 bases and J by 4 bases, leaving 13 bases between them. This CDR3 is 14 amino acids long. CDR3: CASSVTTVPETQYF. CDR3 DNA: TGTGCCAGCAGTGTCACGACAGTGCCAGAGACCCAGTACTTC.

The V gene is TRBV5-1, the J gene TRBJ2-1; TRBD2 agrees at 8 bases. The CDR3 length is 17 residues. Per the germline V gene, CDR1 is SGHRS and CDR2 is YFSETQ. After removal of 4 bases from V and 7 bases from J, the junction contained 16 bases not matched to a gene. The CDR3 DNA reads TGCGCCAGCAGCCCGAACTCATGGACGGGAGGGAAAAATGAGCAGTTCTTC. Translating gives CASSPNSWTGGKNEQFF.

The rearrangement joins TRBV19 to TRBJ1-5; TRBD1 matches at 9 bases. J was trimmed by 1 base and V by 6 bases; bases with no gene match: 4. The germline V gene has CDR1 LNHDA and CDR2 SQIVND (reference sequence). The CDR3 consists of 15 residues. The CDR3 spells CASSMDRGSNQPQHF. CDR3 DNA: TGTGCCAGTAGCATGGACAGGGGAAGCAATCAGCCCCAGCATTTT.